This T cell receptor beta chain was sequenced during a study of cytomegalovirus exposure and HLA in healthy donors. This clone was observed once. Germline V CDR1 and CDR2: LNHNV, YYDKDF (reference sequence). The CDR3 extends over 14 amino acids. V was trimmed by 0 bases and J by 6 bases, leaving 10 bases between them. This PCR relied on a set of 60 Vbeta primers and 13 Jbeta primers. Produced via immunoSEQ multiplex PCR; TCRdb's table is partial and in-frame only. The repertoire has 100,000 or so clones, about 76% of them found once; the top ten carry approximately 12%. The sequence derives from a woman aged 40 to 50 in good health and CMV-seropositive. Sequencing was done on a sample of PBMCs. The V call is TRBV15, the J call TRBJ2-3, with D unclear. The DNA for the CDR3 is TGTGCCACCAGCAGAGAGAGGTCTTCGGATACGCAGTATTTT. This encodes CATSRERSSDTQYF.